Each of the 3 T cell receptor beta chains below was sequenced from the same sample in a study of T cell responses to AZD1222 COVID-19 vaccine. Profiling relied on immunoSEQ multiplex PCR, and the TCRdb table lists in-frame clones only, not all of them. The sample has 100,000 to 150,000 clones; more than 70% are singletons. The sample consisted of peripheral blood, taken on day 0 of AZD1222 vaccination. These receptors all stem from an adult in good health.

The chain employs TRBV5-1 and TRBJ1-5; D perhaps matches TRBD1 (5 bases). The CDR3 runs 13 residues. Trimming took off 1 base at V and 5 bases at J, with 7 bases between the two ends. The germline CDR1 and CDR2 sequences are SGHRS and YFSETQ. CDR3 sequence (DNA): TGCGCCAGCAGCTTGTTGGGGGATCAGCCCCAGCATTTT. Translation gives CASSLLGDQPQHF.

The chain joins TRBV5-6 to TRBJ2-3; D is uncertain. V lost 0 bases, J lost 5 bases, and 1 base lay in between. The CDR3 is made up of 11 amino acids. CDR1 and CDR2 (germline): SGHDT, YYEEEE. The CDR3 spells CASSLEDTQYF. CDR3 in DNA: TGTGCCAGCAGCTTGGAAGATACGCAGTATTTT.

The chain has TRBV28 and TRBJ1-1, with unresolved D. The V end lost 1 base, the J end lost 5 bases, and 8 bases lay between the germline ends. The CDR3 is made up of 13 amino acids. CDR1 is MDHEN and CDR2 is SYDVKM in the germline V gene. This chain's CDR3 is CASSLSGGTEAFF. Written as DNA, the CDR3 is TGTGCCAGCAGTTTATCCGGTGGGACTGAAGCTTTCTTT.